The 32 T cell receptor beta chains below come from one sample, sequenced in a study of PD-1 blockade in classical Hodgkin lymphoma. Libraries were prepared by immunoSEQ multiplex PCR; TCRdb keeps only in-frame clonotypes and omits some of them. The table has fewer than 40,000 clones, 85% to 95% seen once. Time point specified: newly diagnosed, previously untreated cHL patient sample. The sequenced sample consisted of peripheral blood mononuclear cells (PBMCs). Receptors were obtained from a human donor with classical Hodgkin lymphoma.

This clone was recorded only once. The chain combines TRBV6-5 with TRBJ1-1, with D unclear. Looked up from germline, CDR1 is MNHEY and CDR2 is SVGAGI. V was pared by 2 bases and J by 4 bases, with 8 bases between. This CDR3 is built from 13 residues. Here the CDR3 reads CASSYRGATEAFF. The CDR3 DNA reads as TGTGCCAGCAGTTACCGGGGTGCCACTGAAGCTTTCTTT.

The genes are TRBV6-1 and TRBJ2-7, with a possible D match to TRBD1 (5 bases). CDR1 is MNHNS, CDR2 SASEGT, per germline. The CDR3 is made up of 15 amino acids. V lost 2 bases and J 3 bases, leaving 14 bases between the germline ends. In DNA form, the CDR3 reads TGTGCCAGCAGTGAACAGTATGGTAGGGGCTACGAGCAGTACTTC. This encodes CASSEQYGRGYEQYF.

The chain couples TRBV6-5 to TRBJ2-3; tentative D call: TRBD1 (7 bases). With 4 bases removed from V and 5 bases from J, the gap between germline ends came to 13 bases. The CDR3 totals 14 residues. Germline V gene lookup returns CDR1 MNHEY and CDR2 SVGAGI. The CDR3 DNA follows: TGTGCCAGCAGTTTGTCAGGGGGGATAGATACGCAGTATTTT. Amino acids: CASSLSGGIDTQYF.

The rearrangement links TRBV28 to TRBJ1-5; D ambiguous. Germline V gene data show CDR1 as MDHEN and CDR2 as SYDVKM. V lost 3 bases and J lost 0, with 3 bases in between. The CDR3 is 13 amino acids. The CDR3 sequence is CASSFHSNQPQHF. As DNA, the CDR3 is TGTGCCAGCAGTTTCCATAGCAATCAGCCCCAGCATTTT.

This chain links TRBV7-9 with TRBJ2-2, with D maybe TRBD1 (5 bases). The ends were cut back, 5 bases at V and 7 bases at J, with 17 bases in the middle. The CDR3 sequence is 15 residues long. Germline V lookup: CDR1 SEHNR, CDR2 FQNEAQ (reference sequence). The CDR3 DNA reads TGTGCCAGCAGCCACATCAGGGAAGGGATCGGGGAGCTGTTTTTT. Amino acid sequence: CASSHIREGIGELFF.

Only one count was recorded for this clone. V and J are TRBV9 and TRBJ2-2; 9 bases line up with TRBD2. The CDR3 is 15 residues long. Germline V gives CDR1 SGDLS, CDR2 YYNGEE. The V and J ends lost 2 bases and 4 bases, in that order; junction bases with no gene match: 3. CDR3 DNA: TGTGCCAGCAGCGTTGGGACTAGCAGCACCGGGGAGCTGTTTTTT. Translation gives CASSVGTSSTGELFF.

The chain uses TRBV7-9 and TRBJ2-1; no clear D gene. V lost 1 base and J 9 bases, leaving 4 bases between the germline ends. This CDR3 is built from 11 residues. Germline CDR1 and CDR2: SEHNR and FQNEAQ (reference sequence). CDR3 in amino acids: CASSLGFEQFF. As DNA, the CDR3 is TGTGCCAGCAGCTTAGGGTTTGAGCAGTTCTTC.

The V and J genes are TRBV7-9 and TRBJ1-4; tentatively, D is TRBD1 (6 bases). Trimming cost V 1 base and J 8 bases, with 14 bases left between them. The CDR3 runs 15 residues. The V gene's germline CDR1 is SEHNR and CDR2 FQNEAQ (reference sequence). This CDR3 is CASSLGRDTAEKLFF. CDR3 DNA sequence: TGTGCCAGCAGCTTAGGAAGGGACACGGCGGAAAAACTGTTTTTT.

This chain joins TRBV20-1 and TRBJ2-7; perhaps TRBD2 as D (6 bases). V was cut by 6 bases and J by 13 bases, with 13 bases left in between. In germline, CDR1 is DFQATT, CDR2 SNEGSKA (reference sequence). This CDR3 contains 9 residues. In nucleotides, the CDR3 is TGCAGTGCCGGACGGGAGAGTTACTTC. Residues: CSAGRESYF.

The chain couples TRBV10-3 to TRBJ2-5; no clear D. The germline gives CDR1 ENHRY, CDR2 SYGVKD. This CDR3 has 13 residues. Trimming removed 0 bases at V and 5 bases at J, with 7 bases between. The CDR3 bases are TGTGCCATCAGTGAGTCGTATGGGGAGACCCAGTACTTC. Translating gives CAISESYGETQYF.

The J gene is TRBJ2-7, the V gene TRBV5-6; the match to TRBD1 covers 9 bases. J was trimmed by 6 bases and V by 3 bases; bases with no gene match: 4. The germline V gene has CDR1 SGHDT and CDR2 YYEEEE. The CDR3 totals 13 residues. CDR3 in DNA: TGTGCCAGCAGCTCCCGGGACAGGGTCGAGCAGTACTTC. This gives the protein CASSSRDRVEQYF.

The chain couples TRBV30 to TRBJ2-7; no clear D. Trimming removed 4 bases at V and 0 bases at J, with 13 bases between. The CDR3 consists of 14 residues. Germline-derived CDR1 and CDR2 are GTSNPN and SVGIG (reference sequence). The CDR3 spells CAWKGWVGSYEQYF. In DNA, the CDR3 is TGTGCCTGGAAGGGATGGGTAGGCTCCTACGAGCAGTACTTC.

This clone has a single count. The chain combines TRBV5-1 with TRBJ2-5; tentative D call: TRBD2 (6 bases). Germline lookup yields CDR1 SGHRS and CDR2 YFSETQ. The V and J ends lost 4 bases and 5 bases respectively, with 15 bases between them. The CDR3 extends over 14 amino acids. CDR3 nucleotides: TGCGCCAGCAGCGGGCCGGAGGGTGTGGAGACCCAGTACTTC. Its protein is CASSGPEGVETQYF.

J is TRBJ1-2 and V is TRBV5-1, with 8 bases that match TRBD1. The CDR3 is 15 residues long. Trimming removed 4 bases from V and 6 bases from J; junction bases left unmatched: 11. The germline CDR1 and CDR2 sequences are SGHRS and YFSETQ. Here the CDR3 reads CASSTSLDRENGYTF. The CDR3 nucleotides are TGCGCCAGCAGCACCAGCTTGGACAGGGAGAATGGCTACACCTTC. The entire variable domain, with the rest obtained from reference TRBV5-1 and TRBJ1-2, is as follows: KAGVTQTPRYLIKTRGQQVTLSCSPISGHRSVSWYQQTPGQGLQFLFEYFSETQRNKGNFPGRFSGRQFSNSRSEMNVSTLELGDSALYLCASSTSLDRENGYTFGSGTRLTVV.

The rearrangement uses TRBV27 and TRBJ2-7; D possibly corresponds to TRBD1 (6 bases). The CDR3 extends over 14 amino acids. The germline V gene encodes CDR1 MNHEY and CDR2 SMNVEV (reference sequence). Deletions cut 2 bases from V and 4 bases from J, with 12 bases between. The CDR3 bases are TGTGCCAGCAGTTTAACAACGAGGGGGTACGAGCAGTACTTC. Protein product: CASSLTTRGYEQYF.

The chain has TRBV4-2 and TRBJ1-1; D is unclear. Per the germline V gene, CDR1 is LGHNA and CDR2 is YNFKEQ. There are 14 residues in the CDR3. Trimming took 8 bases from V and 4 from J, leaving 17 bases between them. CDR3 region: CASGTDGRGTEAFF. For the CDR3, the DNA is TGTGCCAGCGGTACGGACGGGCGTGGCACTGAAGCTTTCTTT.

This chain connects TRBV6-1 to TRBJ1-2; 9 positions match TRBD1. Trimming took 1 base from V and 8 from J; bases not matched to a gene: 14. CDR3 length: 17 amino acids. Germline V gene lookup returns CDR1 MNHNS and CDR2 SASEGT. CDR3 DNA: TGTGCCAGCAGTGAAGGTCCCCCGGGACAGGGTCTCGACGGCTACACCTTC. As protein: CASSEGPPGQGLDGYTF.

This clone was seen a single time. The CDR3, as DNA: TGTGCCAGCAGCCTGACAGGGACCACTGAAGCTTTCTTT. Protein product: CASSLTGTTEAFF. The chain uses TRBV7-3 and TRBJ1-1, with 7 positions matching TRBD1. V shed 5 bases and J 4 bases; nucleotides not matched to a gene: 4. The CDR3 runs 13 residues. Per the germline V gene, CDR1 is SGHTA and CDR2 is FQGTGA.

The rearrangement links TRBV28 to TRBJ2-5, with 9 bases that match TRBD1. V was clipped by 4 bases and J by 5 bases; unmatched bases: 8. The CDR3 covers 15 residues. Per germline, CDR1 MDHEN and CDR2 SYDVKM. The CDR3 spells CASSSPGQGTETQYF. The CDR3 DNA reads TGTGCCAGCAGTTCGCCAGGACAGGGGACGGAGACCCAGTACTTC.

This clone was observed once. The chain combines TRBV5-4 with TRBJ2-3; 7 bases are shared with TRBD2. The CDR3 is 16 amino acids. CDR1 is SGHNT and CDR2 is YYREEE in the germline V gene (reference sequence). V lost 1 base to trimming and J lost 4 bases; unmatched junction nucleotides: 9. For the CDR3, the DNA is TGTGCCAGCAGCTTGTCTCTAGCGGTTGTCGCAGATACGCAGTATTTT. Translating it yields CASSLSLAVVADTQYF.

This chain joins TRBV27 and TRBJ2-3; TRBD2 might be the D (5 bases). Looked up from germline, CDR1 is MNHEY and CDR2 is SMNVEV (reference sequence). The germline V and J ends were trimmed by 1 base and 2 bases, with 13 bases remaining between them. The CDR3 sequence is 16 residues long. CDR3 residues: CASSLWSDGDTDTQYF. The CDR3 DNA reads TGTGCCAGCAGTTTATGGTCCGACGGGGACACAGATACGCAGTATTTT.

This rearrangement joins TRBV7-2 to TRBJ2-1; D remains unclear. Looked up from germline, CDR1 is SGHTA and CDR2 is FQGNSA. V was pared by 3 bases and J by 6 bases, with 15 bases between. There are 15 residues in the CDR3. The CDR3 DNA is TGTGCCAGCAGCTTCGGCGTCCGGGTTGGCAATGAGCAGTTCTTC. It specifies CASSFGVRVGNEQFF.

The chain couples TRBV6-1 to TRBJ2-7; 9 positions agree with TRBD2. The CDR3 is 15 amino acids. V shed 4 bases, J shed 2 bases, and the junction held 6 bases outside the gene matches. CDR1 is MNHNS, CDR2 SASEGT, per germline. The CDR3 is CASSGTERGAYEQYF. The CDR3 nucleotides are TGTGCCAGCAGTGGTACGGAGCGGGGGGCCTACGAGCAGTACTTC.

The chain has TRBV19 and TRBJ1-1; TRBD1 aligns across 12 bases. Germline-derived CDR1 and CDR2 are LNHDA and SQIVND (reference sequence). The V segment lost 6 bases and the J segment 7 bases; nucleotides outside the gene matches: 15. The CDR3 loop spans 17 amino acids. CDR3 in DNA: TGTGCCAGTAGCACGCCGGCGGGGACAGGGGGCTCGGGTGAAGCTTTCTTT. Translated: CASSTPAGTGGSGEAFF. The full variable domain, in which reference TRBV19 and TRBJ1-1 provide the parts outside the CDR3, is DGGITQSPKYLFRKEGQNVTLSCEQNLNHDAMYWYRQDPGQGLRLIYYSQIVNDFQKGDIAEGYSVSREKKESFPLTVTSAQKNPTAFYLCASSTPAGTGGSGEAFFGQGTRLTVV.

This chain links TRBV2 with TRBJ1-2; D gene ambiguous. The CDR3 runs to 11 residues. The V gene lost 3 bases and the J gene lost 5 bases, with 4 bases spanning the gap. The germline V gene encodes CDR1 SNHLY and CDR2 FYNNEI. The CDR3 DNA follows: TGTGCCAGCAGTGACCCATATGGCTACACCTTC. Amino acid sequence: CASSDPYGYTF.

The rearrangement links TRBV5-1 to TRBJ2-2; the match to TRBD1 covers 9 bases. The V gene's germline CDR1 is SGHRS and CDR2 YFSETQ. The CDR3 runs to 20 residues. Trimming cost V 0 bases and J 0 bases; bases outside gene matches: 12. The CDR3 sequence: CASSLGDREGWFTNTGELFF. As DNA, the CDR3 is TGCGCCAGCAGCTTGGGGGACAGGGAAGGATGGTTCACGAACACCGGGGAGCTGTTTTTT.

CDR3: CASSARGGRDQSYNEQFF. For the CDR3, the DNA is TGTGCCAGCAGCGCACGGGGGGGCCGGGATCAATCCTACAATGAGCAGTTCTTC. This chain uses TRBV7-2 with TRBJ2-1; 8 bases are shared with TRBD2. Germline V gene data show CDR1 as SGHTA and CDR2 as FQGNSA. With 5 bases clipped from V and 1 base from J, the junction kept 13 bases outside the gene matches. This CDR3 is 18 amino acids long.

This rearrangement joins TRBV9 to TRBJ2-5; D is perhaps TRBD2 (6 bases). Germline lookup yields CDR1 SGDLS and CDR2 YYNGEE. This CDR3 is 14 amino acids long. Trimming took off 4 bases at V and 5 bases at J, with 15 bases between the two ends. CDR3 protein: CASSKGSGVETQYF. The CDR3 coding sequence is TGTGCCAGCAGCAAAGGGTCGGGGGTTGAGACCCAGTACTTC.

The chain recombines TRBV5-4 with TRBJ2-5; either TRBD1 or TRBD2 may supply D (6 bases each). CDR1 is SGHNT and CDR2 is YYREEE in the germline V gene (reference sequence). This CDR3 comprises 14 residues. With 4 bases removed from V and 3 bases from J, the gap between germline ends came to 13 bases. The CDR3 loop is CASSEGGSEETQYF. DNA for the CDR3: TGTGCCAGCAGCGAAGGGGGGTCAGAAGAGACCCAGTACTTC. Variable domain in full (rest from reference TRBV5-4 and TRBJ2-5): ETGVTQSPTHLIKTRGQQVTLRCSSQSGHNTVSWYQQALGQGPQFIFQYYREEENGRGNFPPRFSGLQFPNYSSELNVNALELDDSALYLCASSEGGSEETQYFGPGTRLLVL.

The chain has TRBV7-9 and TRBJ2-1, with TRBD2 matching over 15 bases. The germline gives CDR1 SEHNR, CDR2 FQNEAQ (reference sequence). V lost 1 base, J lost 7 bases, and 5 bases stayed unmatched. The CDR3 covers 17 residues. The CDR3 here is CASSLVGLAGGGNEQFF. Here the CDR3 DNA reads TGTGCCAGCAGCTTAGTGGGACTAGCGGGAGGAGGGAATGAGCAGTTCTTC.

This chain joins TRBV7-9 and TRBJ2-4; 8 bases line up with TRBD1. V was clipped by 3 bases and J by 2 bases; unmatched bases: 3. This CDR3 contains 15 residues. Germline V gives CDR1 SEHNR, CDR2 FQNEAQ (reference sequence). DNA for the CDR3: TGTGCCAGCAGCTTCGGGACAGGTTCCAAAAACATTCAGTACTTC. Protein: CASSFGTGSKNIQYF. Using reference TRBV7-9 and TRBJ2-4 for the parts outside the CDR3, the full variable domain is DTGVSQNPRHKITKRGQNVTFRCDPISEHNRLYWYRQTLGQGPEFLTYFQNEAQLEKSRLLSDRFSAERPKGSFSTLEIQRTEQGDSAMYLCASSFGTGSKNIQYFGAGTRLSVL.

V gene TRBV11-2 combines with J gene TRBJ2-7; 9 bases align to TRBD2. Germline V gene data show CDR1 as SGHAT and CDR2 as FQNNGV. This CDR3 is built from 15 residues. V shed 5 bases and J 5 bases; nucleotides not matched to a gene: 10. CDR3 region: CASSPLRGRAHEQYF. The CDR3 DNA reads as TGTGCCAGCAGCCCACTTCGCGGGAGGGCCCACGAGCAGTACTTC.